Following are 32 T cell receptor beta chains from one sample sequenced in a study of blood T cell repertoires in COVID-19. Clones were sequenced by immunoSEQ multiplex PCR, and TCRdb holds only the in-frame ones, with some missing. The table lists approximately 150,000 clones, 70% to 90% of them singletons, with less than 3% in the top ten. Source material: peripheral blood. These receptors originate from a woman aged 80 or over with COVID-19, enrolled during active disease.

In this sample, this clone turned up a few times. V and J are TRBV6-2 or TRBV6-3 and TRBJ2-7; TRBD2 aligns across 11 bases. The CDR3 totals 16 residues. Germline V gene data show CDR1 as MNHEY and CDR2 as SVGEGT. The J segment lost 0 bases and the V segment lost 6 bases, leaving 7 bases of the junction unmatched. For the CDR3, the DNA is TGTGCCAGCAGCGCTACTAGCGGGGGTTTCTCCTACGAGCAGTACTTC. The encoded protein is CASSATSGGFSYEQYF.

The gene calls are TRBV7-2 and TRBJ1-3; D is undetermined. Germline lookup yields CDR1 SGHTA and CDR2 FQGNSA. The CDR3 runs to 15 residues. Trimming removed 3 bases at V and 0 bases at J, with 9 bases between. The CDR3 region is CASSLAWSSGNTIYF. CDR3 DNA: TGTGCCAGCAGCTTGGCCTGGAGCTCTGGAAACACCATATATTTT.

This rearrangement joins TRBV18 to TRBJ1-1; 7 bases are shared with TRBD1. The CDR3 has 14 residues. Germline loops: CDR1 KGHSH, CDR2 LQKENI. Unmatched junction bases numbered 5, after V lost 3 bases and J lost 4 bases. The DNA for the CDR3 is TGTGCCAGCTCACCCCTTGAGGGGGCCACTGAAGCTTTCTTT. Encoded protein: CASSPLEGATEAFF.

The rearrangement links TRBV4-2 to TRBJ1-4, with a weak D call TRBD1 (5 bases). Germline values: CDR1 LGHNA, CDR2 YNFKEQ. The CDR3 is 13 residues long. Trimming removed 3 bases at V and 8 bases at J, with 10 bases between. CDR3 protein: CASSHPDSEKLFF. Written as DNA, the CDR3 is TGTGCCAGCAGCCATCCCGACAGCGAAAAACTGTTTTTT.

This chain links TRBV3-1 (or the pseudogene TRBV3-2) with TRBJ1-2; tentative D call: TRBD1 (5 bases). Trimming stripped 3 bases from V and 3 bases from J, with 14 bases between. Germline-derived CDR1 and CDR2 are LGHDT and YNNKEL (reference sequence). CDR3 size: 15 residues. The CDR3 region is CASSHNGQGHYGYTF. CDR3 nucleotide sequence: TGTGCCAGCAGCCATAACGGGCAGGGCCACTATGGCTACACCTTC.

V is TRBV6-2 or TRBV6-3 and J is TRBJ2-2; D ambiguous. The CDR3 is 14 amino acids. The V end was cut by 2 bases, the J end by 6 bases, with 10 bases between. Germline V lookup: CDR1 MNHEY, CDR2 SVGEGT. The CDR3 DNA is TGTGCCAGCAGTTACGGTGTAATAGCCGGGGAGCTGTTTTTT. Protein: CASSYGVIAGELFF.

The CDR3 nucleotides read TGTGCCAGTGGACAGAACACTGAAGCTTTCTTT. Amino acid sequence: CASGQNTEAFF. The chain has TRBV6-6 and TRBJ1-1; D perhaps matches TRBD1 (5 bases). Germline values: CDR1 MNHNY, CDR2 SVGAGI (reference sequence). Trimming took off 9 bases at V and 1 base at J, with 6 bases between the two ends. The CDR3 length is 11 residues.

This rearrangement joins TRBV18 to TRBJ2-7, with a tentative D call TRBD2 (5 bases). V shed 2 bases and J shed 3 bases, with 8 bases lying between them. CDR1 and CDR2 (germline): KGHSH, LQKENI. The CDR3 runs to 13 residues. Here the CDR3 reads CASSPTRDYEQYF. The CDR3, as DNA: TGTGCCAGCTCACCAACTCGGGACTACGAGCAGTACTTC.

The chain combines TRBV4-3 with TRBJ2-7; the match to TRBD2 covers 7 bases. The trim removed 0 bases at V and 4 bases at J, leaving 12 bases unmatched. The CDR3 runs to 17 residues. Germline V lookup: CDR1 LGHNA, CDR2 YSLEER. This chain's CDR3 is CASSQEVRASGSYEQYF. CDR3 bases: TGCGCCAGCAGCCAAGAGGTTCGGGCTAGCGGAAGTTACGAGCAGTACTTC.

The chain links TRBV28 to TRBJ1-4; 8 bases line up with TRBD1. The CDR3 contains 14 residues. V was pared by 2 bases and J by 7 bases, with 3 bases of the junction left unmatched. CDR1 is MDHEN, CDR2 SYDVKM, per germline. The chain's CDR3 is CASSLGQGSEKLFF. CDR3 DNA: TGTGCCAGCAGTTTAGGACAGGGTAGTGAAAAACTGTTTTTT.

The gene calls are TRBV4-3 and TRBJ2-5; 8 bases map to TRBD1. J lost 5 bases, V lost 1 base, and 6 bases had no gene match. The CDR3 covers 15 residues. CDR1 and CDR2 from the germline V gene are LGHNA and YSLEER. The CDR3 sequence: CASSQGQGRGETQYF. The DNA for the CDR3 is TGCGCCAGCAGCCAAGGACAGGGGAGAGGTGAGACCCAGTACTTC.

This sequence joins TRBV6-2 or TRBV6-3 and TRBJ2-3; no definite D call. CDR3 length: 14 amino acids. Germline values: CDR1 MNHEY, CDR2 SVGEGT. With 0 bases removed from V and 4 bases from J, the gap between germline ends came to 8 bases. CDR3 DNA: TGTGCCAGCAGTTACTCCCGACGGGCAGATACGCAGTATTTT. Its protein product is CASSYSRRADTQYF.

V is TRBV5-4 and J is TRBJ2-3, with TRBD2 identical over 7 bases. This CDR3 has 15 residues. The trim removed 4 bases at V and 0 bases at J, leaving 5 bases unmatched. Looked up from germline, CDR1 is SGHNT and CDR2 is YYREEE (reference sequence). CDR3 in DNA: TGTGCCAGCAGCCTCACTAGCGATAGCACAGATACGCAGTATTTT. Protein: CASSLTSDSTDTQYF.

CDR3 nucleotide sequence: TGTGCCAGCAGTTACCCAAGGTTCGGAGCTCGGGCAGGGGGATTCAACGAGCAGTACTTC. It specifies CASSYPRFGARAGGFNEQYF. The chain has TRBV28 and TRBJ2-7, with 7 positions matching TRBD1. The V gene's germline CDR1 is MDHEN and CDR2 SYDVKM. This CDR3 spans 20 amino acids. Germline trimming cut 4 bases from V and 5 bases from J; bases unmatched to any gene: 26. The variable domain in full, with the rest retrieved from reference TRBV28 and TRBJ2-7, is DVKVTQSSRYLVKRTGEKVFLECVQDMDHENMFWYRQDPGLGLRLIYFSYDVKMKEKGDIPEGYSVSREKKERFSLILESASTNQTSMYLCASSYPRFGARAGGFNEQYFGPGTRLTVT.

This sequence joins TRBV19 and TRBJ2-2, with TRBD2 matching 10 bases. The CDR3 has 16 amino acids. Germline values: CDR1 LNHDA, CDR2 SQIVND (reference sequence). Trimming cost V 2 bases and J 6 bases; bases outside gene matches: 6. CDR3: CASSIRASGSPGELFF. CDR3 DNA sequence: TGTGCCAGTAGTATAAGGGCTAGCGGGAGTCCCGGGGAGCTGTTTTTT.

The chain combines TRBV19 with TRBJ1-1; 7 bases map to TRBD1. The CDR3 contains 14 residues. Germline-derived CDR1 and CDR2 are LNHDA and SQIVND (reference sequence). The junction had 3 bases not matched to a gene; V was cut back by 5 bases and J by 0 bases. The CDR3 nucleotides read TGTGCCAGTAGTCTCGGGACAGTGAACACTGAAGCTTTCTTT. Its translation is CASSLGTVNTEAFF.

The V gene is TRBV10-3, the J gene TRBJ2-1, with 9 positions matching TRBD2. Per germline, CDR1 ENHRY and CDR2 SYGVKD. Trimming at V came to 10 bases and at J to 8 bases, leaving 6 bases not matched to a gene. The CDR3 loop spans 12 amino acids. CDR3 coding DNA: TGTGCCACCGGGACTAGCCGCGATGAGCAGTTCTTC. This sequence encodes CATGTSRDEQFF.

This chain joins TRBV27 and TRBJ1-5, with a possible D match to TRBD1 (5 bases). Trimming shortened V by 4 bases and J by 7 bases, and 11 bases separated the two germline ends. Germline CDR1 MNHEY, CDR2 SMNVEV (reference sequence). The CDR3 contains 13 residues. CDR3 sequence: CASSSRVDQPQHF. In nucleotides, the CDR3 is TGTGCCAGCAGTTCCAGGGTCGACCAGCCCCAGCATTTT.

The J gene is TRBJ1-5, the V gene TRBV6-5; 7 nucleotides align to TRBD1. CDR1 is MNHEY and CDR2 is SVGAGI in the germline V gene. The CDR3 consists of 14 residues. J lost 2 bases, V lost 4 bases, and 2 bases had no gene match. The CDR3 nucleotides are TGTGCCAGCAGTTCCGACAGGGGCAATCAGCCCCAGCATTTT. This gives the protein CASSSDRGNQPQHF.

The chain is built from TRBV6-6 and TRBJ2-7; no firm D call. V was cut by 2 bases and J by 2 bases, with 7 bases left in between. The CDR3 consists of 13 residues. In germline, CDR1 is MNHNY, CDR2 SVGAGI (reference sequence). In nucleotides, the CDR3 is TGTGCCAGCAGTTACGCTGCAGCCTACGAGCAGTACTTC. It yields the protein CASSYAAAYEQYF.

The chain combines TRBV5-8 with TRBJ1-6; unclear D gene. CDR1 and CDR2 (germline): SGHTS, YDEGEE. Between the trimmed V and J ends, which lost 4 bases and 4 bases, there was a span of 9 bases. This CDR3 contains 14 residues. The CDR3 nucleotides are TGTGCCAGCAGCGCGCCATCGTATAATTCACCCCTCCACTTT. Its protein is CASSAPSYNSPLHF.

The chain couples TRBV4-1 to TRBJ1-3, with TRBD1 as a possible D gene (5 bases). The CDR3 runs to 16 residues. Trimming removed 4 bases at V and 0 bases at J, with 13 bases between. The germline V gene has CDR1 MGHRA and CDR2 YSYEKL. For the CDR3, the DNA is TGCGCCAGCAGCCTTGCCCCGGACAACTCTGGAAACACCATATATTTT. Translated: CASSLAPDNSGNTIYF.

The genes are TRBV3-1 (or the pseudogene TRBV3-2) and TRBJ1-5; D gene ambiguous. The CDR3 is 13 residues long. Germline CDR1 LGHDT, CDR2 YNNKEL (reference sequence). The germline V and J ends were trimmed by 0 bases and 6 bases, with 6 bases remaining between them. Here the CDR3 reads CASSQDLVQPQHF. CDR3 nucleotides: TGTGCCAGCAGCCAAGATCTTGTTCAGCCCCAGCATTTT.

The chain is built from TRBV28 and TRBJ1-2; a weak D match, TRBD1 (5 bases). V was trimmed by 3 bases and J by 8 bases, leaving 10 bases between them. This CDR3 comprises 12 residues. Germline assignment: CDR1 MDHEN and CDR2 SYDVKM. The CDR3 DNA is TGTGCCAGCAGTTTCCGGGGGGAAGGCTACACCTTC. Protein: CASSFRGEGYTF.

The V call is TRBV2, the J call TRBJ2-1; 12 nucleotides align to TRBD2. Germline lookup yields CDR1 SNHLY and CDR2 FYNNEI. The CDR3 sequence is 18 residues long. J lost 4 bases, V lost 6 bases, and 13 bases had no gene match. The CDR3 loop reads CASRRLASGRVGYNEQFF. CDR3 DNA sequence: TGTGCCAGCAGGCGGCTGGCTAGCGGGAGGGTTGGTTACAATGAGCAGTTCTTC.

V is TRBV19 and J is TRBJ2-1; 7 bases map to TRBD1. Germline V lookup: CDR1 LNHDA, CDR2 SQIVND (reference sequence). CDR3 length equals 14 residues. The junction had 10 bases not matched to a gene; V was cut back by 10 bases and J by 4 bases. CDR3 protein: CATGRTGLYNEQFF. The CDR3 region has the DNA TGTGCCACCGGCCGGACAGGACTTTACAATGAGCAGTTCTTC. Together with reference TRBV19 and TRBJ2-1, the CDR3 gives the full variable domain: DGGITQSPKYLFRKEGQNVTLSCEQNLNHDAMYWYRQDPGQGLRLIYYSQIVNDFQKGDIAEGYSVSREKKESFPLTVTSAQKNPTAFYLCATGRTGLYNEQFFGPGTRLTVL.

This chain joins TRBV9 and TRBJ2-2; weak D call: TRBD2 (6 bases). This CDR3 contains 15 residues. Germline CDR1 reads SGDLS; CDR2 reads YYNGEE. Trimming took 4 bases from V and 4 from J, leaving 14 bases between them. CDR3 sequence reads: CASSPHVGGTGELFF. CDR3 nucleotides: TGTGCCAGCAGCCCCCATGTCGGGGGCACCGGGGAGCTGTTTTTT.

CDR3 region: CATSDVLDTQYF. Here the CDR3 DNA reads TGTGCCACCAGTGATGTCTTAGATACGCAGTATTTT. This chain joins TRBV24-1 and TRBJ2-3; no clear D gene. The length of the CDR3 is 12 residues. Germline loops: CDR1 KGHDR, CDR2 SFDVKD. The V and J ends lost 3 bases and 5 bases respectively, with 5 bases between them.

The J gene is TRBJ2-1, the V gene TRBV7-9, with TRBD2 identical over 7 bases. The CDR3 covers 15 residues. J gave up 4 bases and V 7 bases, and 10 bases lay outside the gene matches. CDR1 and CDR2 (germline): SEHNR, FQNEAQ (reference sequence). CDR3 bases: TGTGCCAGCACCCTTGGCGGGAGCGGTTACAATGAGCAGTTCTTC. This codes for CASTLGGSGYNEQFF.

The chain employs TRBV7-9 and TRBJ1-5, with D unresolved. Per the germline V gene, CDR1 is SEHNR and CDR2 is FQNEAQ (reference sequence). Trimming shortened V by 2 bases and J by 4 bases, and 6 bases separated the two germline ends. The CDR3 extends over 13 amino acids. The CDR3 sequence is CASSLRENQPQHF. The CDR3 DNA is TGTGCCAGCAGCTTACGGGAGAATCAGCCCCAGCATTTT.

The chain recombines TRBV5-4 with TRBJ2-7; 9 positions agree with TRBD2. Germline V CDR1 and CDR2: SGHNT, YYREEE (reference sequence). The CDR3 is 14 amino acids. Losses at the gene ends were 5 bases for V and 6 bases for J; bases not matched to a gene: 9. CDR3 in amino acids: CASRSSSGITEQYF. DNA for the CDR3: TGTGCCAGCAGGAGCTCTAGCGGGATAACCGAGCAGTACTTC.

CDR3 nucleotide sequence: TGTGCCAGCAGCCCGACAGCTTATAATTCACCCCTCCACTTT. Translation: CASSPTAYNSPLHF. The chain combines TRBV3-1 (or the pseudogene TRBV3-2) with TRBJ1-6, with D possibly TRBD1 on 5 matching bases. V lost 4 bases and J lost 4, with 8 bases in between. Germline CDR1 LGHDT, CDR2 YNNKEL (reference sequence). CDR3 length equals 14 residues.